The TCR beta chain under discussion was sequenced for a study of memory CD4+ T cells and cytomegalovirus serostatus (dated by TCRdb to between 2017 and 2020). Some background on the complete study: The cohort comprised 33 healthy Belgian adults, 9 CMV seropositive and around 25 CMV seronegative. The study sequenced CD4+ memory TCRbeta repertoires of a Belgian cohort with known cytomegalovirus serostatus to replicate a published TCR-based CMV serostatus classifier. What the work shows at the level of the full study, not this receptor alone: A median bootstrapped AUC of approximately 0.95 with a 95% CI of 0.76-1.00 was achieved on the Belgian cohort by the original-framework classifier. Only CD4+CD45RO+ memory cells were sequenced, in contrast to the original study, in which naive and memory CD4+ and CD8+ populations were covered. For predicting CMV serostatus, the median bootstrapped AUC was about 0.95 using the original framework and roughly 0.92 using a US-trained random forest. Among the roughly 160 previously reported CMV-associated TCRbeta sequences, 67 showed up in the CD4+ memory repertoires, with each one found in between one and five individuals. Results were interpreted as suggesting that the CMV-associated TCR signature is largely present in the CD4+ memory repertoire.

A FACSAria II was used to sort memory CD4+ T cells, defined as single viable CD3+CD4+CD8-CD45RO+ cells. CMV serostatus was determined using a Roche Elecsys assay that detects serum IgG against CMV pp150, pp28, p38 and p52. After thawing, total CD4+ T cells were enriched by positive selection with CD4 magnetic microbeads. The samples came from a separate study whose specific focus was interrogating the CD4+ T cell memory repertoire. Following standard operating procedures, peripheral blood mononuclear cells were isolated and cryopreserved, while serum was kept at -80 degrees C. The staining relied on CD3-PerCP (BW264/56), CD4-APC (RPA-T4), CD45RO-PE (UCHT1) and CD8-Pacific Orange (3B5) antibodies, and Sytox blue was used to exclude non-viable cells. This clone was found a few times. Its antigen is currently not known. No base quality values were provided; no much bigger clone lies one nucleotide off.

The CDR3 contains 13 residues, cysteine and phenylalanine counted. The sequence is cut down to CDR3 DNA, 39 bases in frame from base 1. The CDR1 and CDR2 encoded by the germline V gene are LGHNA and YNFKEQ. Trimming costs V 0 bases and J 9 bases, and their ends lie 11 bases apart. The Quick-DNA Microprep Kit was used to extract genomic DNA from the sorted cells. Amplification of TCRbeta DNA was done with the immunoSEQ hsTCRbeta kit, following the protocol from the manufacturer. An Illumina MiSeq instrument was used to sequence the TCRbeta libraries. As for how the authors treated the data: Once out-of-frame sequences had been removed, 2,204,828 distinct TCRbeta sequences were left, which works out to an average of roughly 72,000 per individual. Each individual was scored using the number of about 180 previously reported CMV-associated TCRbeta sequences that the individual carried and the total number of productive distinct TCRbeta sequences. A beta-binomial model was reimplemented in Python, and random forests from scikit-learn, run with default parameters, were trained on data from the US cohort. Classifier performance on the Belgian cohort was summarized as median AUC with percentile confidence intervals over 10,000 bootstrap iterations. Sourced from immuneACCESS, this table was stored by TCRdb with only in-frame sequences that have V and J called. A share of the clones is absent; for the studies checked, an unresolved V gene accounts for under half, and the remainder has no known explanation. V, J and clone size were drawn from that table, and D and trimming were deduced from the DNA. The table for this sample lists more than 55,000 clones; around 83% of them were counted only once. The ten largest clones capture 0.85% to 0.95% of the sample.

Source material: memory CD4+ T cells from blood. The TCR originated in an adult in good health and CMV-seronegative. Recombination connected TRBV4-2 to TRBJ1-1, with an unclear D gene assignment. The bases are TGTGCCAGCAGCCAAGATGAGACGGAAAAAGCTTTCTTT. It translates to CASSQDETEKAFF.